This T cell receptor (beta chain) was sequenced during a study of shared clonotypes between healthy human individuals. Some 30,000 T cell genomes (around 200 ng DNA) went into each sorted-subset replicate. Clones were read by immunoSEQ multiplex PCR, and TCRdb kept only the in-frame ones, dropping some. The sample contains about 2.4 million clones, approximately 90% of which appear only once. Sample: naive CD4+ T cells sorted from blood. The subset here: CD45RA+ positively selected. The receptor was isolated from a man aged 18 to 35 in good health.

The CDR3 DNA follows: TGCGCCAGCAAAGTTAGGACTAGCGGGGGCAATTACAATGAGCAGTTCTTC. Encoded protein: CASKVRTSGGNYNEQFF. The chain uses TRBV5-1 and TRBJ2-1; TRBD2 agrees at 13 bases. Germline V gives CDR1 SGHRS, CDR2 YFSETQ. This CDR3 comprises 17 residues. The junction had 10 bases not matched to a gene; V was cut back by 6 bases and J by 4 bases.